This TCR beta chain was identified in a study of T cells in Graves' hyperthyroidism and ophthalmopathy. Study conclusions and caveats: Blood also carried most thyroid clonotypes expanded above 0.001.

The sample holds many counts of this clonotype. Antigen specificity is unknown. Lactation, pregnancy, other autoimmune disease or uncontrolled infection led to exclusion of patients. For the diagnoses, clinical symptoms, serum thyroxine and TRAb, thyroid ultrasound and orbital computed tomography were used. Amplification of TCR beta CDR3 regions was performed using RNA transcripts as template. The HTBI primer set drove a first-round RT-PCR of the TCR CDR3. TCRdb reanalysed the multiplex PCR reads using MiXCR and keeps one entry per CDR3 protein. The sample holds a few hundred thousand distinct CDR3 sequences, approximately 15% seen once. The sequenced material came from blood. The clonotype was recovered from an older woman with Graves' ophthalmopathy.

This CDR3 reads CSAREPGKTYEQYF. In nucleotides, the CDR3 is TGCAGTGCTAGAGAACCAGGGAAGACCTACGAGCAGTACTTC. The genes are TRBV20-1 and TRBJ2-7, with a weak D call TRBD1 (5 bases). CDR1 DFQATT and CDR2 SNEGSKA come from the germline V gene (reference sequence). The V gene lost 0 bases and the J gene lost 2 bases, with 11 bases spanning the gap. The CDR3 has 14 residues.